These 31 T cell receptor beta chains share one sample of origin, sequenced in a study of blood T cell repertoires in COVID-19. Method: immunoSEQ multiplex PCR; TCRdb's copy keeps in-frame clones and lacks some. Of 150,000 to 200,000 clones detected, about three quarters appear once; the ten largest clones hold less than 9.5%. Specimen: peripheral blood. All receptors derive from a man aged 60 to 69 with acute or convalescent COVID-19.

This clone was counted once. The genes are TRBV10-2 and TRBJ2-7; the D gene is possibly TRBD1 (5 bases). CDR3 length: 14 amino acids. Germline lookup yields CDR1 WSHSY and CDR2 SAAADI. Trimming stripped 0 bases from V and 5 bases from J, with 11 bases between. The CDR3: CASSESRQSNEQYF. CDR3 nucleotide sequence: TGCGCCAGCAGTGAGTCAAGACAGAGCAACGAGCAGTACTTC.

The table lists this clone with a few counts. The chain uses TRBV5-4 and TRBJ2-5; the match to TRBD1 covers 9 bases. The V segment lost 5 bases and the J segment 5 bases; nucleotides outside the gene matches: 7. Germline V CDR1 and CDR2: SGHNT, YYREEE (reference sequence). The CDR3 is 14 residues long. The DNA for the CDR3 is TGTGCCAGCAGGGAAACAGGGGGCATGGAGACCCAGTACTTC. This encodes CASRETGGMETQYF. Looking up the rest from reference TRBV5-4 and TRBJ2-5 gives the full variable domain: ETGVTQSPTHLIKTRGQQVTLRCSSQSGHNTVSWYQQALGQGPQFIFQYYREEENGRGNFPPRFSGLQFPNYSSELNVNALELDDSALYLCASRETGGMETQYFGPGTRLLVL.

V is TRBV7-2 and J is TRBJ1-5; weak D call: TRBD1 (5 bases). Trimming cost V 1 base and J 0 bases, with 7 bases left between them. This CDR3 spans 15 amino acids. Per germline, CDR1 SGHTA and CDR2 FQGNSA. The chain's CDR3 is CASSLDGHSNQPQHF. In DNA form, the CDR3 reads TGTGCCAGCAGCTTAGACGGACATAGCAATCAGCCCCAGCATTTT.

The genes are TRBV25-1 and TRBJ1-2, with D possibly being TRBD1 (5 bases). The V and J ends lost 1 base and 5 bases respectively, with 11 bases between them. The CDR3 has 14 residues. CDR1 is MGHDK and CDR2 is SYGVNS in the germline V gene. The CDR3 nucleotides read TGTGCCAGCAGTGAATCCAGGGTGAGGTATGGCTACACCTTC. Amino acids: CASSESRVRYGYTF.

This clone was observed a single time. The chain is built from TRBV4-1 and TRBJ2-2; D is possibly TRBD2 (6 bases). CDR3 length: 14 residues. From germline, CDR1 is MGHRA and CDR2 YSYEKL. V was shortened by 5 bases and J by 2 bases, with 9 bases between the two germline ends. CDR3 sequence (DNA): TGCGCCAGCAGCGGGGGACTTAACACCGGGGAGCTGTTTTTT. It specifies CASSGGLNTGELFF.

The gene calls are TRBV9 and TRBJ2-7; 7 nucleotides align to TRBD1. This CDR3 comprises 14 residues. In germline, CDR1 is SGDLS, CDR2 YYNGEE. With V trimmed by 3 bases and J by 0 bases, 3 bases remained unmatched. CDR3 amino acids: CASSARDSSYEQYF. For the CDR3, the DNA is TGTGCCAGCAGCGCCCGGGACAGCTCCTACGAGCAGTACTTC.

The CDR3 spells CATSDPAGTFRDGYTF. The CDR3 region has the DNA TGTGCCACCAGTGATCCCGCAGGGACTTTTAGGGATGGCTACACCTTC. The genes are TRBV24-1 and TRBJ1-2, with D possibly matching TRBD1 (5 bases). Per germline, CDR1 KGHDR and CDR2 SFDVKD. The CDR3 consists of 16 residues. V was shortened by 3 bases and J by 6 bases, with 19 bases between the two germline ends.

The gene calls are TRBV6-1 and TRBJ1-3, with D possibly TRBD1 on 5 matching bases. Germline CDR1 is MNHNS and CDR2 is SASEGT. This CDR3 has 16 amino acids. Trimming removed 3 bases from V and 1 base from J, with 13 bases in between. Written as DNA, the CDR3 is TGTGCCAGCAGTGACGGAGGGGCAGGGTCTGGAAACACCATATATTTT. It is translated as CASSDGGAGSGNTIYF.

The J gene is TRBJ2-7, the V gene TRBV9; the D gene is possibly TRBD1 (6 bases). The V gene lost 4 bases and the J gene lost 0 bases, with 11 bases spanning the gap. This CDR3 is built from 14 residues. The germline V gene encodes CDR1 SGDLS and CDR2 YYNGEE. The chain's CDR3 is CASSTRGGSYEQYF. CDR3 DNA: TGTGCCAGCAGCACCCGAGGGGGCTCCTACGAGCAGTACTTC.

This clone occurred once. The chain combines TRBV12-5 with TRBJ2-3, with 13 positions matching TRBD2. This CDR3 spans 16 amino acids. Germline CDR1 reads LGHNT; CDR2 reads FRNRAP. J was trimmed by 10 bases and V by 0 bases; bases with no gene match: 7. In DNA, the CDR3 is TGTGCTAGTGGTTTGGTGGTTACTAGCGGGGGGGCCGCGCAGTATTTT. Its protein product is CASGLVVTSGGAAQYF.

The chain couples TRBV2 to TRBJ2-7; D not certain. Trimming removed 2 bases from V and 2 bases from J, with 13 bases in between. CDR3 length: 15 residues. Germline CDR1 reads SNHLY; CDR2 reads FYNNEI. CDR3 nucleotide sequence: TGTGCCAGCAGTGAATGGCATTCCAGTCCCTACGAGCAGTACTTC. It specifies CASSEWHSSPYEQYF.

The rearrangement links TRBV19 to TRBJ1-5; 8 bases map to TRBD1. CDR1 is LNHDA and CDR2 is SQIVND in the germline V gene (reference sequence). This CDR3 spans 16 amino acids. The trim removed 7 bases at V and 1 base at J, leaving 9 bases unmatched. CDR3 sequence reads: CASNRGQGWSNQPQHF. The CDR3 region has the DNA TGTGCCAGTAATAGAGGACAGGGATGGAGCAATCAGCCCCAGCATTTT.

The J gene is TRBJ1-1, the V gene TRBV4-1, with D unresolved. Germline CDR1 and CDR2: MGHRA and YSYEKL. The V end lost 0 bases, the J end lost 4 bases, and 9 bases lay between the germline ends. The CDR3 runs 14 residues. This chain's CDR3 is CASSQDYGGTEAFF. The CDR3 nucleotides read TGCGCCAGCAGCCAAGATTACGGAGGCACTGAAGCTTTCTTT.

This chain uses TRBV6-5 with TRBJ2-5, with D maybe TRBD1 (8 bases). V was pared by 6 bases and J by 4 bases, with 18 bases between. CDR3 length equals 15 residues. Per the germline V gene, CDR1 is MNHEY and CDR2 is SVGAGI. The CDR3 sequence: CASRLGQGGIETQYF. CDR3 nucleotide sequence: TGTGCCAGCAGACTTGGACAGGGAGGGATAGAGACCCAGTACTTC.

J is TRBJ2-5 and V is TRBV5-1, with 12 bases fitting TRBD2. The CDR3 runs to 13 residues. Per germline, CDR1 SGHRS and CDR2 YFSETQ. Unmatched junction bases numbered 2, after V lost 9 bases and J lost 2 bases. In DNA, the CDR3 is TGCGCCACAGGACTAGCGGGGCAAGAGACCCAGTACTTC. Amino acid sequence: CATGLAGQETQYF. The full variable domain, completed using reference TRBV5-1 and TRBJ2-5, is KAGVTQTPRYLIKTRGQQVTLSCSPISGHRSVSWYQQTPGQGLQFLFEYFSETQRNKGNFPGRFSGRQFSNSRSEMNVSTLELGDSALYLCATGLAGQETQYFGPGTRLLVL.

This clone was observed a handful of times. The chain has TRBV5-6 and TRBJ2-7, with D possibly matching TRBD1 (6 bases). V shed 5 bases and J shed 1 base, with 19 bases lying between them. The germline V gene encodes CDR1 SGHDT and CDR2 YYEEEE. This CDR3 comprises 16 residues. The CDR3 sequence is CASRLSPGTPSYEQYF. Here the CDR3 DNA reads TGTGCCAGCAGGCTTTCCCCCGGGACACCTTCCTACGAGCAGTACTTC.

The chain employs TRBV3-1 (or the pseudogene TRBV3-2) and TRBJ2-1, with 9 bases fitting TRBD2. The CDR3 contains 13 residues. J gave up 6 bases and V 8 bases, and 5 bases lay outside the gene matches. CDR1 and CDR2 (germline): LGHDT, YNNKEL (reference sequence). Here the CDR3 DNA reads TGTGCCAGCGCCGGGACTAGCCCCAATGAGCAGTTCTTC. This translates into CASAGTSPNEQFF.

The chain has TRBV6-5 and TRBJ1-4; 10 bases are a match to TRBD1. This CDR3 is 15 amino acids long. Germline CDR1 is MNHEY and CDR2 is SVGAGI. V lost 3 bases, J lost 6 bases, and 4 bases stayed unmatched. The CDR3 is CASSYSGTGDEKLFF. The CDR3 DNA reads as TGTGCCAGCAGTTATTCAGGGACAGGGGATGAAAAACTGTTTTTT.

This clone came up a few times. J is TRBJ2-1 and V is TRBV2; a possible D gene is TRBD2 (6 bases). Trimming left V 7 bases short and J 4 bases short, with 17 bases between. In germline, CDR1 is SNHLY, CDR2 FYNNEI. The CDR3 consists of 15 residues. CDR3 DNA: TGTGCCAGCAAAGACACTAGCTCTTTTTACAATGAGCAGTTCTTC. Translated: CASKDTSSFYNEQFF.

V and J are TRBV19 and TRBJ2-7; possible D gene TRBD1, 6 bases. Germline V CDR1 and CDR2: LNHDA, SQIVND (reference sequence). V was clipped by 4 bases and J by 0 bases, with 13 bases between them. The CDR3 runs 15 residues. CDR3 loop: CASSTRDTYSYEQYF. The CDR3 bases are TGTGCCAGTAGTACCCGGGACACCTACTCCTACGAGCAGTACTTC.

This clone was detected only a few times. CDR3 nucleotides: TGTGCCAGCAGCTTGTACTCAGGGGTCATGAACACTGAAGCTTTCTTT. Translation: CASSLYSGVMNTEAFF. The chain links TRBV5-5 to TRBJ1-1; tentatively, D is TRBD1 (6 bases). Per the germline V gene, CDR1 is SGHKS and CDR2 is YYEKEE (reference sequence). V was pared by 1 base and J by 0 bases, with 13 bases between. The length of the CDR3 is 16 residues.

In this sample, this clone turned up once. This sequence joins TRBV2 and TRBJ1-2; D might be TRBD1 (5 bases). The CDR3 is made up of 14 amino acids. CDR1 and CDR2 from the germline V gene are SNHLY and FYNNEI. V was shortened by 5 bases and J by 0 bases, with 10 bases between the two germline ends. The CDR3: CASSYRTANYGYTF. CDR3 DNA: TGTGCCAGCAGTTACAGGACCGCTAACTATGGCTACACCTTC.

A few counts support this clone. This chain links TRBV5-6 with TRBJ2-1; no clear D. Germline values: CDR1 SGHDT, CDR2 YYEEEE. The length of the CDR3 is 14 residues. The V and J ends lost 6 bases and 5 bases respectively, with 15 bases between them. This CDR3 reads CASTLLVENNEQFF. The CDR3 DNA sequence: TGTGCCAGCACCCTCCTTGTTGAGAACAATGAGCAGTTCTTC. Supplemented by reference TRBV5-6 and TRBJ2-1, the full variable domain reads DAGVTQSPTHLIKTRGQQVTLRCSPKSGHDTVSWYQQALGQGPQFIFQYYEEEERQRGNFPDRFSGHQFPNYSSELNVNALLLGDSALYLCASTLLVENNEQFFGPGTRLTVL.

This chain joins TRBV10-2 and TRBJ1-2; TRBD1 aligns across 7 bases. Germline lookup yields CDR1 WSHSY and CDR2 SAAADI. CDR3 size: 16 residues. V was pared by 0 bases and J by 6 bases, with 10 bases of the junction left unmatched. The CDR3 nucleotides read TGCGCCAGCAGTGAGTCGCAACAGACAGGGTTCCATGGCTACACCTTC. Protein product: CASSESQQTGFHGYTF.

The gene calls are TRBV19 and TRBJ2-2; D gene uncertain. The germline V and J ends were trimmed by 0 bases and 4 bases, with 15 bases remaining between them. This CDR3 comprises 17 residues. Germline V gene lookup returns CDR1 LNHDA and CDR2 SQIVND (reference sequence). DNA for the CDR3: TGTGCCAGTAGTATAGATCTGCGACGGGTAGTCACCGGGGAGCTGTTTTTT. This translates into CASSIDLRRVVTGELFF.

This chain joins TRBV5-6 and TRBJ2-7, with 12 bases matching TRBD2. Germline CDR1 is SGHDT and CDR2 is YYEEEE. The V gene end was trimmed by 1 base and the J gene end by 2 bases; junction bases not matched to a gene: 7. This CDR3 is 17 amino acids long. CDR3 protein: CASSLRLAGGSTYEQYF. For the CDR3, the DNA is TGTGCCAGCAGCTTGCGGCTAGCGGGGGGGTCAACCTACGAGCAGTACTTC. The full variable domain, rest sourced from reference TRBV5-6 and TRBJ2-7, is DAGVTQSPTHLIKTRGQQVTLRCSPKSGHDTVSWYQQALGQGPQFIFQYYEEEERQRGNFPDRFSGHQFPNYSSELNVNALLLGDSALYLCASSLRLAGGSTYEQYFGPGTRLTVT.

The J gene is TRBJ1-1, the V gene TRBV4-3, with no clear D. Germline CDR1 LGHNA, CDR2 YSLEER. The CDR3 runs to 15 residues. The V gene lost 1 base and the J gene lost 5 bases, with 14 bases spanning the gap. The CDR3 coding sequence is TGCGCCAGCAGCCAAGCTCGGGCAAGAGGGACTGAAGCTTTCTTT. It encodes CASSQARARGTEAFF.

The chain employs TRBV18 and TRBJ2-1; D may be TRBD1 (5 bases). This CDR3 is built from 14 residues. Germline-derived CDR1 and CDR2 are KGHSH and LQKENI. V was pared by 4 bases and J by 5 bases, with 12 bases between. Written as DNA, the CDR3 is TGTGCCAGCTCACGCCAGGGATCCAACAATGAGCAGTTCTTC. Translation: CASSRQGSNNEQFF.

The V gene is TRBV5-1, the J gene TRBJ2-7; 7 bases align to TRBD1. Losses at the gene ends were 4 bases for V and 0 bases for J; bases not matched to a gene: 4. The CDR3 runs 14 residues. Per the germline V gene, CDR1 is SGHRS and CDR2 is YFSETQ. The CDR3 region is CASSPGTVSYEQYF. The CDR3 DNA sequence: TGCGCCAGCAGCCCCGGGACAGTCTCCTACGAGCAGTACTTC.

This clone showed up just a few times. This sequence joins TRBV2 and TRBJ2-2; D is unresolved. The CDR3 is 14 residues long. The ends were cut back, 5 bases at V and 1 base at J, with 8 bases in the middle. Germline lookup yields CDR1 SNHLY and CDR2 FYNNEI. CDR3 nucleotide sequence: TGTGCCAGCAGTCTCCGAGGGAACACCGGGGAGCTGTTTTTT. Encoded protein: CASSLRGNTGELFF.

The CDR3 loop is CASSEAESDEQYF. The CDR3 region has the DNA TGTGCCAGCAGTGAAGCGGAGTCCGACGAGCAGTACTTC. The V call is TRBV6-1, the J call TRBJ2-7; no clear D gene. The germline V gene has CDR1 MNHNS and CDR2 SASEGT. V was cut by 0 bases and J by 5 bases, with 8 bases left in between. This CDR3 is built from 13 residues.